A selection of T cell receptor beta chains follows, all from one sample in a study of shared clonotypes between healthy human individuals. TCRdb's table, derived via immunoSEQ multiplex PCR, lists solely in-frame clones and lacks some. The table lists over 2 million clones, about 95% of them singletons. The sample taken for sequencing was naive CD8+ T cells sorted from blood. The receptors here all came from a man aged 18 to 30 in good health. CDR3s include the opening cysteine and the closing phenylalanine or tryptophan. The order of the fields is V gene, clone size, D gene, J gene, CDR3 protein, CDR3 DNA. A D gene is named only where the DNA matches it firmly. Size values are once, few and many counts, or a class for expanded clones, and some rows have none.

>TRBV19|NA|TRBD1|TRBJ1-3
CASSIGLKGASGNTIYF
TGTGCCAGTAGTATCGGTCTCAAGGGGGCCTCTGGAAACACCATATATTTT
>TRBV14|NA|NA|TRBJ2-1
CASSQFGSEQFF
TGTGCCAGCAGCCAATTCGGTTCTGAGCAGTTCTTC
>TRBV5-1|NA|NA|TRBJ2-7
CASSLVMASGEQYF
TGCGCCAGCAGCTTGGTAATGGCCAGCGGCGAGCAGTACTTC
>TRBV27|NA|NA|TRBJ1-2
CASSSQGYGYTF
TGTGCCAGCAGTTCCCAGGGCTATGGCTACACCTTC
>TRBV9|NA|NA|TRBJ1-4
CASSVEGNEKLFF
TGTGCCAGCAGCGTAGAGGGGAATGAAAAACTGTTTTTT
>TRBV30|NA|NA|TRBJ1-4
CAWRGAYDEKLFF
TGTGCCTGGAGAGGGGCCTACGATGAAAAACTGTTTTTT
>TRBV7-9|NA|NA|TRBJ2-1
CASSLSDGTSYNEQFF
TGTGCCAGCAGCTTATCGGACGGAACCTCCTACAATGAGCAGTTCTTC
>TRBV2|few|TRBD1|TRBJ2-7
CASSGTGAIYEQYF
TGTGCCAGCAGTGGGACAGGGGCTATCTACGAGCAGTACTTC
>TRBV6-5|NA|TRBD1|TRBJ2-7
CASSYSRTGREQYF
TGTGCCAGCAGTTACTCCCGGACAGGGAGGGAGCAGTACTTC
>TRBV30|NA|TRBD1|TRBJ2-2
CAWSVPDRGLTGELFF
TGTGCCTGGAGTGTACCAGACAGGGGGCTTACCGGGGAGCTGTTTTTT
>TRBV5-6|NA|NA|TRBJ2-7
CASRLGGSYEQYF
TGTGCCAGCAGACTCGGAGGTTCCTACGAGCAGTACTTC
>TRBV5-4|NA|NA|TRBJ2-7
CASSWDTFEQYF
TGTGCCAGCAGCTGGGACACCTTCGAGCAGTACTTC
>TRBV2|NA|TRBD1|TRBJ1-4
CASWGQGESGGEKLFF
TGTGCCAGCTGGGGTCAGGGGGAATCAGGCGGAGAAAAACTGTTTTTT
>TRBV6-5|NA|NA|TRBJ2-2
CASSYGIAVNTGELFF
TGTGCCAGCAGTTACGGTATAGCGGTGAACACCGGGGAGCTGTTTTTT
>TRBV27|NA|NA|TRBJ2-5
CASSREPWETQYF
TGTGCCAGCAGCCGGGAGCCCTGGGAGACCCAGTACTTC
>TRBV7-2|NA|TRBD2|TRBJ2-7
CASSAGLGAPYEQYF
TGTGCCAGCAGCGCGGGACTAGGCGCTCCCTACGAGCAGTACTTC
>TRBV6-6|NA|NA|TRBJ2-7
CASSYGVEIPYEQYF
TGTGCCAGCAGTTACGGGGTGGAGATTCCCTACGAGCAGTACTTC
>TRBV27|NA|NA|TRBJ1-2
CASSLAATNYGYTF
TGTGCCAGCAGTTTAGCGGCTACCAACTATGGCTACACCTTC
>TRBV2|NA|NA|TRBJ2-2
CASRTAGELFF
TGTGCCAGCAGGACCGCCGGGGAGCTGTTTTTT
>TRBV6-5|NA|NA|TRBJ2-7
CASSYSGERVSYEQYF
TGTGCCAGCAGTTACTCAGGGGAGCGGGTCTCCTACGAGCAGTACTTC
>TRBV5-6|NA|TRBD1|TRBJ1-5
CASSLGTGTNQPQHF
TGTGCCAGCAGCTTGGGGACAGGGACCAATCAGCCCCAGCATTTT
>TRBV2|NA|NA|TRBJ2-7
CASNAGADEQYF
TGTGCCAGCAATGCTGGGGCTGACGAGCAGTACTTC
>TRBV19|once|TRBD2|TRBJ2-7
CASSMSGTGSYEQYF
TGTGCCAGTAGTATGAGCGGGACGGGCTCCTACGAGCAGTACTTC
>TRBV5-4|NA|TRBD1|TRBJ1-1
CASSYDRGSEAFF
TGTGCCAGCAGTTACGACAGGGGGTCTGAAGCTTTCTTT